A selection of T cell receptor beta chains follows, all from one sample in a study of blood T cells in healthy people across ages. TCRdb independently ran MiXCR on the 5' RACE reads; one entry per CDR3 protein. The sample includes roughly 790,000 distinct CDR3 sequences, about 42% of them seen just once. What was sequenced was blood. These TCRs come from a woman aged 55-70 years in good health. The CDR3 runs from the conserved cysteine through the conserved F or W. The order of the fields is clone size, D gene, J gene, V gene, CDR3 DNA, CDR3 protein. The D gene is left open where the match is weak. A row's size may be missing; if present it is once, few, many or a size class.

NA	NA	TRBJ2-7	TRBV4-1	TGCGCCAGCAGCCAAGCTGACGGAGTGACCTACGAGCAGTACTTC	CASSQADGVTYEQYF
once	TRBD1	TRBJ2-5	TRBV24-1	TGTGCCACCAGTGATCCTACAGGGGGCTCAGAGACCCAGTACTTC	CATSDPTGGSETQYF
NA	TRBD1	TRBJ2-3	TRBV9	TGTGCCAGCAGCGGACCAGGGGGCGCGGCAGATACGCAGTATTTT	CASSGPGGAADTQYF
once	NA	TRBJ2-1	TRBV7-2	TGTGCCAGCAGCTTAGGGTCCATTAGCTTTGAGCAGTTCTTC	CASSLGSISFEQFF
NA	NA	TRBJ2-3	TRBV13	TGTGCCAGCAGCCGCCCCGTGGCTAGTCTACACACAGATACGCAGTATTTT	CASSRPVASLHTDTQYF
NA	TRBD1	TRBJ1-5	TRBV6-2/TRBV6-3	TGTGCCAGCAGTTACGCGGCAGGGGGTCAGCCCCAGCATTTT	CASSYAAGGQPQHF
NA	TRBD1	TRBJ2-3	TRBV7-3	TGTGCCAGCAGCCCTAGGACAGGGGGCAAAGATGCGCAGTATTTT	CASSPRTGGKDAQYF
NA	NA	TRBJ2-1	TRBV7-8	TGTGCCAGCAGCCCGTTTCAGCGGGCCAATGAGCAGTTCTTC	CASSPFQRANEQFF
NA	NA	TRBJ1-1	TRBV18	TGTGCCAGCTCTCCGCGCGAGGGGAACACTGAAGCTTTCTTT	CASSPREGNTEAFF
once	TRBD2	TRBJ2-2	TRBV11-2	TGTGCCAGCAGCACGGGACTAGTCAACACCGGGGAGCAGTTTTTT	CASSTGLVNTGEQFF
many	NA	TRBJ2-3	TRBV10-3	TGTGCCATCAGTGAGGAGAGCGGGTCTAGCACAGATACGCAGTATTTT	CAISEESGSSTDTQYF
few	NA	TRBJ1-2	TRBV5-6	TGTGCCAGCAGCCGCCCGGACATCTATGGCTACACCTTC	CASSRPDIYGYTF
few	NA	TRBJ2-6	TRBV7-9	TGTGCCAGCAGCTTAGCCCCCGTTGGACGGTCCTCTGGGGCCAACGTCCTGACTTTC	CASSLAPVGRSSGANVLTF
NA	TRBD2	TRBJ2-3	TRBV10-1	TGCGCCAGCAGTGAGTCGTTAGCGGGGGGACAGATTACGCAGTATTTT	CASSESLAGGQITQYF
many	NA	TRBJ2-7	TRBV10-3	TGTGCCATCAGTGAGTCGAGGGGCCCCTACGAGCAGTACTTC	CAISESRGPYEQYF
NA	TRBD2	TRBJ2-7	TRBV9	TGTGCCAGCAGCGCTGTAGCGGGAGGGCCTGGGGAGCAGTACTTC	CASSAVAGGPGEQYF
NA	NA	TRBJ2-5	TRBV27	TGTGCCAGCAGTCCCGACAGACGCCAAGAGACCCAGTACTTC	CASSPDRRQETQYF
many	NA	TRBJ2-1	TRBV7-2	TGTGCCAGCAGCCGAATTGGGGTCAATGAGCAGTTCTTC	CASSRIGVNEQFF
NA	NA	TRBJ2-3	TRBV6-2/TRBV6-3	TGTGCCAGCAGTTTCACGGCCACAGATACGCAGTATTTT	CASSFTATDTQYF
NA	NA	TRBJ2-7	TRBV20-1	TGCGGTGCTAGATGGGCAGACCGCTCCTACAATGAGCAGTACTTC	CGARWADRSYNEQYF
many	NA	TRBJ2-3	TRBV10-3	TGTGCCATCTCGACCACAGATACGCAGTATTTT	CAISTTDTQYF
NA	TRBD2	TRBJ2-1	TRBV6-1	TGTGCCAGCAGTGGGTCGATCTTAAGGACTAGCGGTTACAATGAGCAGTTCTTC	CASSGSILRTSGYNEQFF
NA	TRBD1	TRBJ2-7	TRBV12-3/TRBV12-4	TGTGCCAGCAGTTACAGGGGGCTTGGCGAGCAGTACTTC	CASSYRGLGEQYF
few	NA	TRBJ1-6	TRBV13	TGTGCCAGCAGCTTAAACAGGGTGGGCTCACCCCTCCACTTT	CASSLNRVGSPLHF
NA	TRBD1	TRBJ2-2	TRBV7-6	TGTGCCAGCAGCTTAAACCCCGCAGGGGGAACCGGGGAGCTGTTTTTT	CASSLNPAGGTGELFF
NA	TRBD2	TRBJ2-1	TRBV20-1	TGCAGTGCTAGAAAGCGGGGGGCCGAAGAGACCCAGTTCTTC	CSARKRGAEETQFF
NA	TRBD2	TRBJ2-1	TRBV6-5	TGTGCCAGCAGTTACTCGAAGAGCGGGGTTTCCTACAATGGGCAGTTCTTC	CASSYSKSGVSYNGQFF
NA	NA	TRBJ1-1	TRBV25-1	TGTGCCAGCAGTGTCCGCGCAAGGGTCTCTGAAGCTTTCTTT	CASSVRARVSEAFF
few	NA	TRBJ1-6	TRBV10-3	TGTGCCATCAGTGAGGGTGAATCACCCCTCCACTTT	CAISEGESPLHF
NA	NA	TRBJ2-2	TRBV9	TGTGCCAGCACCTCTAGGGGTGGCGGGGAGCTGTTTTTT	CASTSRGGGELFF
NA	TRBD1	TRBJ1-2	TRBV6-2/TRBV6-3	TGTGCCAGCAGTTACCCGGGACAGGAGACCTATGGCTACACCTTC	CASSYPGQETYGYTF
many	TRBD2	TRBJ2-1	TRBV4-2	TGTGCCAGCAGCCCAACTAGCGGAAACAATGAGCAGTTCTTC	CASSPTSGNNEQFF
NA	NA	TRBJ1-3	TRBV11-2	TGTGCCAGCAGCTTAAATACAGGGAGAAACACCATATATTTT	CASSLNTGRNTIYF
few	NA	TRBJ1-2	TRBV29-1	TGCAGCGTCCCACCCAGGGCCCGAGGCTATGGCTACACCTTC	CSVPPRARGYGYTF
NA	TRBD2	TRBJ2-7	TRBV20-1	TGCAGTGCTCATTCCGGGACTAGCGGGTCCCCCTACGGGCAGTACTTC	CSAHSGTSGSPYGQYF
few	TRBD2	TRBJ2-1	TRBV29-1	TGCAGCGTCCTTCTAGCGGGAGGGCCGTGGGGTGAGCAGTTCTTC	CSVLLAGGPWGEQFF
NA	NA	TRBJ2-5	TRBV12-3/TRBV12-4	TGTGCCAGCAGTTTATCCGGGGGGCGCCTGGAGACCCAGTACTTC	CASSLSGGRLETQYF
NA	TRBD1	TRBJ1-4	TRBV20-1	TGCAGTGCTAGGACAGGGGACGTGGAGGAAAAACTGTTTTTT	CSARTGDVEEKLFF
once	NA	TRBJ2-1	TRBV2	TGTGCCAGCAGTGAAGCGCTTCGAAGCGTTCGAGATAATGAGCAGTTCTTC	CASSEALRSVRDNEQFF
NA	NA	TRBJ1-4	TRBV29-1	TGCAGCGTTGTTCCGGGGGCGGATGAAAAACTGTTTTTT	CSVVPGADEKLFF
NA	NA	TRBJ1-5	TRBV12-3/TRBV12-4	TGTGCCAGCAGTTTGAGTCAGGGAGGTCAGCCCCAGCATTTT	CASSLSQGGQPQHF
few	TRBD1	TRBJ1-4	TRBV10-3	TGTGCCATCAGTCCGGGACAGTTGGGCGCAACTAATGAAAAACTGTTTTTT	CAISPGQLGATNEKLFF
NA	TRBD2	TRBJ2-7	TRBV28	TGTGCCAGCAGCCTGGGACTAGTGGGCTCCTACGGGCAGTACTTC	CASSLGLVGSYGQYF
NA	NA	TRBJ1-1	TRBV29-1	TGCAGCGGCGGGGGGGGGAACACTGAAGCTTTCTTT	CSGGGGNTEAFF
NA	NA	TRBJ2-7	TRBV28	TGTGCCAGCAGTTCCGTAGCGGAGGCGGGCGCCTACGTGCAGTACTTC	CASSSVAEAGAYVQYF
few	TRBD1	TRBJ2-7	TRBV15	TGTGCCACCAGACAGGGGAGCTCCTACGAGCAGTACTTC	CATRQGSSYEQYF
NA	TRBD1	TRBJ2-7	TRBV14	TGTGCCAGCAGCCGTTGGACAGGGCAGGGGTACGAGCAGTACTTC	CASSRWTGQGYEQYF
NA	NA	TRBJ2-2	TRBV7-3	TGTGCCAGCAGCTTTGGGTCTGACACCGGGGAGCTGTTTTTT	CASSFGSDTGELFF
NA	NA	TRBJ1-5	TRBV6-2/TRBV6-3	TGTGCCAGCGAGTTCGGGCCCGTGGTTAGCAATCAGCCCCAGCATTTT	CASEFGPVVSNQPQHF
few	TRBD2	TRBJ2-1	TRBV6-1	TGTGCCAGCCCCGGGACTAGCGGGAACAGCGAGCAGTTCTTC	CASPGTSGNSEQFF
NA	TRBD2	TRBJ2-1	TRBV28	TGTGCCAGCAGTTTATCCAGCGGGAGGGTAGGTGAGCAGTTCTTC	CASSLSSGRVGEQFF
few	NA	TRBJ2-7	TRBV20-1	TGCAGTGCTACGACTAGTGAGGGCTACGAGCAGTACTTC	CSATTSEGYEQYF
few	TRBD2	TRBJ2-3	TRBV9	TGTGCCAGCAGCGTAGCTGGCGGGGGGGCCGCAGATACGCAGTATTTT	CASSVAGGGAADTQYF
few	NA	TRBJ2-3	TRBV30	TGTGCCTGGAGTTACGGCGGCACAGATACGCAGTATTTT	CAWSYGGTDTQYF
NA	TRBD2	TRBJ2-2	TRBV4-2	TGTGCCAGCAGCCAAGAAGGCGGGAGACGCGGCGGGGAGCTGTTTTTT	CASSQEGGRRGGELFF
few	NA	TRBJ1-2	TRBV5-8	TGTGCCAGCAGTTTTTTCCCGACAGCTAACTATGGCTACACCTTC	CASSFFPTANYGYTF
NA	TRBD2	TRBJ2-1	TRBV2	TGTGCATCTCTCGGGGGGGGGGCACACAATGAGCAGTTCTTC	CASLGGGAHNEQFF
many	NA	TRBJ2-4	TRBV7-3	TGTGCCAGCAGCTTGGGTGGGGCAAGCAAAAACATTCAGTACTTC	CASSLGGASKNIQYF
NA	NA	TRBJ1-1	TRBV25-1	TGTGCCAGCAGTCAAAGAAATTTGAACACTGAAGCTTTCTTT	CASSQRNLNTEAFF